This is a list of T cell receptor beta chains from one sample in a study of cytomegalovirus exposure and HLA in healthy donors. Produced via immunoSEQ multiplex PCR; TCRdb's table is partial and in-frame only. The top ten hold about 1.3% of the sample, which has 120,000 to 150,000 clones, 75% to 90% seen once. Material for sequencing was PBMCs. The receptor set was obtained from a female donor in good health and CMV-seronegative. CDR3s include the opening cysteine and the closing phenylalanine or tryptophan. The D gene is left open where the match is weak. The size entry is marked missing in some rows and otherwise reads once, few, many or a size class.

V	J	D	size	DNA	CDR3
TRBV28	TRBJ1-5	NA	NA	TGTGCCAGCAGGACGACAGTTAGCAATCAGCCCCAGCATTTT	CASRTTVSNQPQHF
TRBV19	TRBJ2-5	NA	NA	TGTGCCAGTAGTATGAGGGAGACCCAGTACTTC	CASSMRETQYF
TRBV14	TRBJ2-7	TRBD1	NA	TGTGCCAGCAGCCAAGTAACAGGGGGCGCGTACGAGCAGTACTTC	CASSQVTGGAYEQYF
TRBV29-1	TRBJ2-2	NA	NA	TGCAGCGTAGACAGAGGGAACACCGGGGAGCTGTTTTTT	CSVDRGNTGELFF
TRBV27	TRBJ2-7	TRBD1	NA	TGTGCCAGCAGTCCGGGACAGAGTTACGAGCAGTACTTC	CASSPGQSYEQYF
TRBV5-1	TRBJ2-5	TRBD1	NA	TGCGCCAGCAGCTTGTTTTCCACAGGGGGCAGGGAGACCCAGTACTTC	CASSLFSTGGRETQYF
TRBV28	TRBJ1-3	NA	NA	TGTGCCAGCATACCGGACAGAGTAAGAAACACCATATATTTT	CASIPDRVRNTIYF
TRBV28	TRBJ1-1	NA	NA	TGTGCCAGCAGTTTCTTAGGTCCAGGCGGGGAAGCTTTCTTT	CASSFLGPGGEAFF
TRBV2	TRBJ2-7	TRBD2	once	TGTGCCAGCAGTGAAGCGCCCTTGACTAGCAGGGCCTACGAGCAGTACTTC	CASSEAPLTSRAYEQYF
TRBV5-4	TRBJ2-7	TRBD1	NA	TGTGCCAGCAGCTCGGGACAGAGGAGCTCCTACGAGCAGTACTTC	CASSSGQRSSYEQYF
TRBV28	TRBJ1-1	NA	few	TGTGCCAGCAGTTTTCTACAGGGGAACACTGAAGCTTTCTTT	CASSFLQGNTEAFF
TRBV11-2	TRBJ2-1	NA	NA	TGTGCCAGCAGCTTTCAGGGTCGTTCCTACAATGAGCAGTTCTTC	CASSFQGRSYNEQFF
TRBV5-6	TRBJ2-7	TRBD2	NA	TGTGCCAGCAGCTTGGGGGGACTAGCGGTTCCCTACGAGCAGTACTTC	CASSLGGLAVPYEQYF
TRBV6-5	TRBJ2-1	NA	NA	TGTGCCAGCAGTTACTCTTTTTCGGGGGAGCAGTTCTTC	CASSYSFSGEQFF
TRBV27	TRBJ2-3	TRBD2	NA	TGTGCCAGCAGTCGGACTAGCGGGACGTTAGATACGCAGTATTTT	CASSRTSGTLDTQYF
TRBV5-1	TRBJ2-7	TRBD2	NA	TGCGCCAGCAGCTTGTTGAATTGGGTGGACGATCCGGGACTAGCCGGCTCCTACGAGCAGTACTTC	CASSLLNWVDDPGLAGSYEQYF
TRBV6-1	TRBJ1-1	NA	NA	TGTGCCAGCGGCCGGAAGAGGACTGAAGCTTTCTTT	CASGRKRTEAFF